A selection of T cell receptor beta chains follows, all from one sample in a study of early T cells in non-severe SARS-CoV-2 infection. In TCRdb, the 5' RACE reads were re-called with MiXCR into one record per CDR3 protein. Seen here are about 47,000 distinct CDR3 sequences, approximately 11% observed once, and the top ten hold approximately 13%. Sequenced input: whole blood. The receptors were sampled from an adult who was a healthcare worker with PCR-confirmed SARS-CoV-2 infection or an uninfected control (not recorded which). The CDR3 runs from the conserved cysteine through the conserved F or W. D genes are given only for firm matches. Not every row has a clone size; where given, it reads once, few, many or a size class.

>many|TRBJ1-1|TRBV12-3/TRBV12-4|NA
TGTGCCAGCAGTTTAGCGAACAGGAACACTGAAGCTTTCTTT
CASSLANRNTEAFF
>NA|TRBJ2-7|TRBV6-5|NA
TGTGCCAGCAAAGCCCGGCGGGCGAATCTATTCTACGAGCAGTACTTC
CASKARRANLFYEQYF
>many|TRBJ2-1|TRBV2|TRBD1
TGTGCCAGCAGGAGGGGCAGGGGGCTGGAAAATGAGCAGTTCTTC
CASRRGRGLENEQFF
>few|TRBJ1-2|TRBV11-2|NA
TGTGCCAGCAGCCCCTATAACCGGGACCACTATGGCTACACCTTC
CASSPYNRDHYGYTF
>NA|TRBJ1-2|TRBV12-3/TRBV12-4|TRBD1
TGTGCCAGCAGTCCAAGACAGGGATCCTATGGCTACACCTTC
CASSPRQGSYGYTF
>few|TRBJ2-2|TRBV5-5|NA
TGTGCCGGCAGCTTAGGGGTATCGAACACCGGGGAGCTGTTTTTT
CAGSLGVSNTGELFF
>few|TRBJ2-1|TRBV11-1|NA
TGTGCCAGCAGCCCAGCGGTTCTATCCTACAATGAGCAGTTCTTC
CASSPAVLSYNEQFF
>NA|TRBJ2-2|TRBV2|TRBD1
TGTGCCAGCAGAAGGACAGGGGACACCGGGGAGCTGTTTTTT
CASRRTGDTGELFF
>many|TRBJ2-7|TRBV29-1|NA
TGCAGCGTTGAAATTCCCCCCGAGCAGTACTTC
CSVEIPPEQYF
>many|TRBJ1-3|TRBV10-2|NA
TGCGCCAGCAGTGGAACCGGGACACGGTCTGGAAACACCATATATTTT
CASSGTGTRSGNTIYF
>many|TRBJ2-3|TRBV19|TRBD2
TGTGCCAGTAGTATGGGACTAGCGCCAGATACGCAGTATTTT
CASSMGLAPDTQYF
>few|TRBJ2-1|TRBV29-1|NA
TGCAGCGGGGACTTCTCTCACAATGAGCAGTTCTTC
CSGDFSHNEQFF
>NA|TRBJ1-1|TRBV7-9|TRBD1
TGTGCCAGCAGCTCCTTGGGCCCCGGGACAGCTGAAGCTTTCTTT
CASSSLGPGTAEAFF
>NA|TRBJ2-1|TRBV7-2|TRBD2
TGTGCCAGCAGTCCTAGCGGGGGGGCCCTGAGAGAGCAGTTCTTC
CASSPSGGALREQFF
>many|TRBJ2-3|TRBV7-2|TRBD2
TGTGCCAGCAGCTTAGGACCGGGGGGAACCACAGATACGCAGTATTTT
CASSLGPGGTTDTQYF
>many|TRBJ2-1|TRBV5-4|NA
TGTGCCAGCAGGTATCTCCAGCGCGATGAGCAGTTCTTC
CASRYLQRDEQFF
>few|TRBJ2-3|TRBV6-5|TRBD1
TGTGCCAGCAGTTACTCGGGACAGGGTACAGATACGCAGTATTTT
CASSYSGQGTDTQYF
>few|TRBJ2-7|TRBV20-1|TRBD2
TGCAGTGCTAGAGGACTAGCGGGGGACCACGAGCAGTACTTC
CSARGLAGDHEQYF
>many|TRBJ2-1|TRBV7-3|TRBD2
TGTGCCAGCAGCTTAGCGGGGGGGCTGAGTGATGAGCAGTTCTTC
CASSLAGGLSDEQFF